Shown below are 2 T cell receptor beta chains from a single sample sequenced in a study of tumor and adjacent non-tumor tissue in lung cancer. Three rounds of nested PCR, following a modified ARM-PCR protocol, produced the TCRbeta library. TCRdb fed the multiplex PCR reads into MiXCR, producing one record per CDR3 protein. The data contain 200,000 to 250,000 distinct CDR3 sequences, around 70% of them singletons. The template was RNA from unsorted bulk tissue. The sample comprised lung tumor tissue. The receptors stem from a man aged 55-75 years with non-small cell lung cancer.

The chain uses TRBV11-3 and TRBJ1-1, with D maybe TRBD1 (5 bases). The CDR3 extends over 14 amino acids. Trimming took 3 bases from V and 4 from J, leaving 12 bases between them. Germline V lookup: CDR1 SGHNT, CDR2 YENEEA. Here the CDR3 DNA reads TGTGCCAGCAGCTTGATTGGGGCACCCACTGAAGCTTTCTTT. Amino acids: CASSLIGAPTEAFF.

This clonotype showed up just once. At one of its ends the junction is not consistent with the germline gene, which may arise from a read error. V usage is TRBV11-3 and J usage is TRBJ2-6; 12 bases are a match to TRBD2. The germline gives CDR1 SGHNT, CDR2 YENEEA. CDR3 size: 18 residues. CDR3: CASSSGLAGFSGAKVLTF. The CDR3 region has the DNA TGTGCCAGCAGCTCTGGACTAGCGGGATTCTCTGGGGCCAAGGTCCTGACTTTC.